These T cell receptor beta chains were read from a single sample in a study of blood T cell repertoires in COVID-19. The repertoire was sequenced with immunoSEQ multiplex PCR; TCRdb's copy has only in-frame clones and lacks some. The data show more than 450,000 clones, with 75% to 90% seen just once and 0.7% held by the top ten. Material: PBMCs or T cells enriched from blood (not recorded which). The receptors here all came from a woman aged 18-29 years who had recovered from COVID-19. CDR3s include the opening cysteine and the closing phenylalanine or tryptophan. A D gene is named only where the DNA matches it firmly. Size tells how often a clone was seen (once, few, many) or the class of an expanded clone, and some rows leave it out.

j_call v_call clone_size d_call cdr3_nt cdr3_aa
TRBJ1-1 TRBV5-1 - TRBD1 TGCGCCAGCAGCTTGCAGGGGGCGAACACTGAAGCTTTCTTT CASSLQGANTEAFF
TRBJ2-3 TRBV2 - - TGTGCCAGCAGTGAAGACAGGGCCACAGATACGCAGTATTTT CASSEDRATDTQYF
TRBJ2-7 TRBV28 - - TGTGCCAGCAGCCTCAGGGGCCTTTCCTACGAGCAGTACTTC CASSLRGLSYEQYF
TRBJ2-7 TRBV30 - TRBD1 TGTGCCTGGAGTGTCGGGACAGGGTACGAGCAGTACTTC CAWSVGTGYEQYF
TRBJ1-2 TRBV5-6 once - TGTGCCAGCAGCTTAAACGGTCCGTTCTACACCTTC CASSLNGPFYTF
TRBJ2-5 TRBV15 - - TGTGCCACCAGCAGAGATCTGAGGGAGACCCAGTACTTC CATSRDLRETQYF
TRBJ2-7 TRBV6-5 once - TGTGCCAGCAGTTACTCATTTTCCCCTGGTTCCGGGGAGCAGTACTTC CASSYSFSPGSGEQYF
TRBJ1-5 TRBV5-6 - - TGTGCCAGCAGCTCGTGGGACCGGAGGGCCCCTTTTAGCAATCAGCCCCAGCATTTT CASSSWDRRAPFSNQPQHF
TRBJ2-5 TRBV5-1 - TRBD1 TGCGCCAGCAGCTTGGGACAGGGTCCGGGGGAGACCCAGTACTTC CASSLGQGPGETQYF
TRBJ1-1 TRBV4-1 - TRBD1 TGCGCCAGCAGCCAAATGGAGGGGGCGCCGGCTGAAGCTTTCTTT CASSQMEGAPAEAFF
TRBJ2-3 TRBV18 - - TGTGCCAGCTCACCACGTCTCAGCACAGATACGCAGTATTTT CASSPRLSTDTQYF
TRBJ1-2 TRBV29-1 - TRBD1 TGCCCGGGACAGCTCTATGGCTACACCTTC CPGQLYGYTF
TRBJ1-2 TRBV11-2 - TRBD1 TGTGCCAGCAGCTTAGACCCACAGGGGGTCGGCTATGGCTACACCTTC CASSLDPQGVGYGYTF
TRBJ2-5 TRBV5-8 - TRBD1 TGTGCCAGCCTCCGGGACAGACAAGAGACCCAGTACTTC CASLRDRQETQYF
TRBJ1-5 TRBV7-3 - - TGTGCCAGCAGCTCTTTTGGACAGCAAGTTAATCAGCCCCAGCATTTT CASSSFGQQVNQPQHF
TRBJ1-1 TRBV28 - TRBD1 TGTGCCAGCATGACAGGGGACAGGGAACCTGAAGCTTTCTTT CASMTGDREPEAFF
TRBJ2-7 TRBV11-2 - - TGTGCCAGCAGTACCACGGGACACCGGTACTTC CASSTTGHRYF
TRBJ1-5 TRBV5-1 - - TGCGCCAGCAGCTTGTCGGGGTTTCCAGAGCCCCAGCATTTT CASSLSGFPEPQHF
TRBJ1-4 TRBV30 - TRBD1 TGTGCCTGGAGTTTTATGGGACAGGGAAAGGAAAAACTGTTTTTT CAWSFMGQGKEKLFF
TRBJ2-3 TRBV9 - TRBD2 TGTGCCAGCAGCGCCCGAGCGGGAAGCACAGATACGCAGTATTTT CASSARAGSTDTQYF
TRBJ1-3 TRBV28 once TRBD1 TGTGCCAGCAGTTCCCCCTCCACAGGGGCCACCATATATTTT CASSSPSTGATIYF
TRBJ1-1 TRBV2 - - TGTGCCAGTCGCCGGGACACCACCATGAACACTGAAGCTTTCTTT CASRRDTTMNTEAFF
TRBJ2-3 TRBV6-4 - - TGTGCCAGCAGGGCAACCTTGGCGGGGTCTGATACGCAGTATTTT CASRATLAGSDTQYF
TRBJ1-4 TRBV10-2 - - TGCGCCAGCAGTGATCGGGGGGTTCTTAATGAAAAACTGTTTTTT CASSDRGVLNEKLFF
TRBJ2-2 TRBV2 - - TGTGCCAGCAGTGAGGAGGCCGGGGAGCTGTTTTTT CASSEEAGELFF
TRBJ1-4 TRBV5-1 - - TGCGCCAGCAGCTTGGGGCAGGGGAGAGAAAAACTGTTTTTT CASSLGQGREKLFF
TRBJ1-5 TRBV5-6 - - TGTGCCAGCAGCGCCTTCGGGGGACAGCCCCAGCATTTT CASSAFGGQPQHF
TRBJ1-6 TRBV19 - TRBD1 TGTGCCAGTAGTACTTTACAGGGGAGCTTACCCCTCCACTTT CASSTLQGSLPLHF
TRBJ2-1 TRBV3-1/TRBV3-2 once - TGTGCCAGCAGCCAAGATTCGGGGGACCACAATGAGCAGTTCTTC CASSQDSGDHNEQFF
TRBJ2-3 TRBV6-5 few TRBD2 TGTGCCAGCCGAGGCGGGGGGGCATCTGATACGCAGTATTTT CASRGGGASDTQYF
TRBJ2-1 TRBV19 - - TGTGCCAGTAGTGTAGGGCTTGGTGAGCAGTTCTTC CASSVGLGEQFF
TRBJ1-5 TRBV2 few - TGTGCCAGCACAGGGGATAGCAATCAGCCCCAGCATTTT CASTGDSNQPQHF
TRBJ1-3 TRBV6-5 once TRBD1 TGTGCCAGCAGCATTACAGGGGTCTCTGGAAACACCATATATTTT CASSITGVSGNTIYF
TRBJ2-2 TRBV28 once - TGTGCCAGCAGTTACAGGGTTAACACCGGGGAGCTGTTTTTT CASSYRVNTGELFF
TRBJ1-5 TRBV7-2 - - TGTGCCAGCAGCCCACGGCAGGGTCCGGGTCAGCCCCAGCATTTT CASSPRQGPGQPQHF
TRBJ2-1 TRBV7-7 - TRBD2 TGTGCCAGCAGCCGTAGCGGGGGGGCTCACAATGAGCAGTTCTTC CASSRSGGAHNEQFF
TRBJ2-5 TRBV28 - TRBD1 TGTGCCAGCAAAGATTCCCCCCGACAGGGGGTGCTCCAGTACTTC CASKDSPRQGVLQYF
TRBJ1-1 TRBV5-1 once TRBD1 TGCGCCAGCAGCTTACAACAGGGGGTGAACACTGAAGCTTTCTTT CASSLQQGVNTEAFF
TRBJ1-5 TRBV19 - - TGTGCCAGTAGTACACAGGGTAACCAGCCCCAGCATTTT CASSTQGNQPQHF
TRBJ2-7 TRBV2 - TRBD2 TGTGCCAGCAGTGAACCACTAGCGGGGTCCTACGAGCAGTACTTC CASSEPLAGSYEQYF
TRBJ1-2 TRBV5-4 - - TGTGCCAGCAGGGGACTAGACTATGGCTACACCTTC CASRGLDYGYTF
TRBJ2-2 TRBV6-4 - - TGTGCCAGCAGTGAAGGGAGGACCGGGGAGCTGTTTTTT CASSEGRTGELFF
TRBJ1-3 TRBV6-5 once - TGTGCCAGCAGTAACCCCCCGGGGTCTGGAAACACCATATATTTT CASSNPPGSGNTIYF
TRBJ2-7 TRBV24-1 - - TGTGCCACCAGTGGAACAGGGCCATCCTACGAGCAGTACTTC CATSGTGPSYEQYF
TRBJ1-3 TRBV11-2 - - TGTGCCAGCAGCTTAGATCAGGCCCCTGGAAACACCATATATTTT CASSLDQAPGNTIYF
TRBJ1-1 TRBV5-1 - - TGCGCCAGCAGCTTCGGAAGGAGCGGCTCGAACACTGAAGCTTTCTTT CASSFGRSGSNTEAFF
TRBJ2-3 TRBV6-5 - - TGTGCCAGCTGGGGCAGGGGAGTCCTCACAGATACGCAGTATTTT CASWGRGVLTDTQYF
TRBJ2-7 TRBV4-1 - TRBD2 TGCGCCAGCAGCCAGATACTAGCGGAGACCTACGAGCAGTACTTC CASSQILAETYEQYF
TRBJ2-7 TRBV12-5 once - TGTGCTAGTGGTTCCCGGGACAACCGACTCTACGAGCAGTACTTC CASGSRDNRLYEQYF
TRBJ1-2 TRBV19 - - TGTGCCAGTAGTATGTCAGCTAACTATGGCTACACCTTC CASSMSANYGYTF
TRBJ2-2 TRBV2 - TRBD1 TGTGCCAGCAGTGAGACAGGGAAAGGGATCACCGGGGAGCTGTTTTTT CASSETGKGITGELFF
TRBJ1-3 TRBV6-1 - - TGTGCCAGCAGTGAATCGCCCGCGTCCGGAAACACCATATATTTT CASSESPASGNTIYF
TRBJ1-2 TRBV15 - - TGTGCCACCAGCCGAGAGAGGTGGGCGGGGGACTATGGCTACACCTTC CATSRERWAGDYGYTF
TRBJ2-3 TRBV27 - TRBD2 TGTGCCAGCAGTATCCGGGGGGGGGCAGATACGCAGTATTTT CASSIRGGADTQYF
TRBJ1-1 TRBV5-1 - TRBD1 TGCGCCAGCAAGAGAAGACAGGGGGACACTGAAGCTTTCTTT CASKRRQGDTEAFF